The 23 T cell receptor beta chains below all came from one sample that was sequenced in a study of control samples from healthy donors and cancer patients. Method: immunoSEQ multiplex PCR; TCRdb's copy keeps in-frame clones and lacks some. The sample has 95,000 to 150,000 clones; around 90% are singletons. The sequenced sample was blood. These receptor sequences come from a man in his fifties in good health.

This clone was seen more than once but under ten times. The V and J genes are TRBV10-1 and TRBJ1-3, with D perhaps TRBD1 (5 bases). The CDR3 has 14 amino acids. Trimming took off 4 bases at V and 3 bases at J, with 10 bases between the two ends. Germline CDR1 and CDR2: WNHNN and SYGVQD (reference sequence). The CDR3 DNA reads TGCGCCAGCAGTGGGCAGGGTTATGGAAACACCATATATTTT. Translated, it gives CASSGQGYGNTIYF.

V and J are TRBV20-1 and TRBJ1-3, with D perhaps TRBD1 (6 bases). This CDR3 has 13 amino acids. Trimming removed 3 bases at V and 6 bases at J, with 12 bases between. The germline CDR1 and CDR2 sequences are DFQATT and SNEGSKA (reference sequence). The CDR3 reads CSASHGGQNTIYF. CDR3 coding DNA: TGCAGTGCTAGTCACGGGGGGCAAAACACCATATATTTT.

The V and J genes are TRBV2 and TRBJ1-1, with TRBD1 matching over 8 bases. With V trimmed by 4 bases and J by 4 bases, 11 bases remained unmatched. Germline CDR1 and CDR2: SNHLY and FYNNEI. The CDR3 extends over 16 amino acids. DNA of the CDR3: TGTGCCAGCAGTGGGGGACAGGCCATAATTTCCACTGAAGCTTTCTTT. This encodes CASSGGQAIISTEAFF. The full variable domain, rest sourced from reference TRBV2 and TRBJ1-1, is EPEVTQTPSHQVTQMGQEVILRCVPISNHLYFYWYRQILGQKVEFLVSFYNNEISEKSEIFDDQFSVERPDGSNFTLKIRSTKLEDSAMYFCASSGGQAIISTEAFFGQGTRLTVV.

The chain's CDR3 is CASSPYTSGDTDTQYF. DNA of the CDR3: TGTGCCAGCTCACCTTATACTAGCGGGGACACAGATACGCAGTATTTT. This rearrangement joins TRBV18 to TRBJ2-3; 10 nucleotides agree with TRBD2. J lost 2 bases, V lost 3 bases, and 5 bases had no gene match. Germline V gives CDR1 KGHSH, CDR2 LQKENI. The CDR3 extends over 16 amino acids.

The chain uses TRBV4-2 and TRBJ2-5; 11 nucleotides agree with TRBD2. This CDR3 spans 15 amino acids. The V gene end was trimmed by 6 bases and the J gene end by 2 bases; junction bases not matched to a gene: 5. Germline CDR1 is LGHNA and CDR2 is YNFKEQ. The chain's CDR3 is CASRLAGEVQETQYF. The CDR3 DNA reads TGTGCCAGCAGACTAGCGGGGGAAGTACAAGAGACCCAGTACTTC.

A single count supports this clone. The V call is TRBV7-8, the J call TRBJ2-2; 7 bases are a match to TRBD1. The CDR3 is made up of 17 amino acids. CDR1 is SGHVS and CDR2 is FQNEAQ in the germline V gene. V shed 0 bases, J shed 0 bases, and the junction held 4 bases outside the gene matches. Here the CDR3 reads CASSLAPGTANTGELFF. The CDR3 coding sequence is TGTGCCAGCAGCTTAGCCCCCGGGACAGCGAACACCGGGGAGCTGTTTTTT. Combining the CDR3 with reference TRBV7-8 and TRBJ2-2 gives the whole variable domain GAGVSQSPRYKVAKRGQDVALRCDPISGHVSLFWYQQALGQGPEFLTYFQNEAQLDKSGLPSDRFFAERPEGSVSTLKIQRTQQEDSAVYLCASSLAPGTANTGELFFGEGSRLTVL.

The chain links TRBV9 to TRBJ1-3; the match to TRBD1 covers 7 bases. V lost 5 bases to trimming and J lost 2 bases; unmatched junction nucleotides: 10. This CDR3 has 16 residues. Germline values: CDR1 SGDLS, CDR2 YYNGEE. In nucleotides, the CDR3 is TGTGCCAGCAGTGCTCAGGGACAGTCGACTGGAAACACCATATATTTT. Translation: CASSAQGQSTGNTIYF.

The chain uses TRBV5-5 and TRBJ1-1, with D perhaps TRBD1 (5 bases). Trimming took 1 base from V and 1 from J, leaving 5 bases between them. Per germline, CDR1 SGHKS and CDR2 YYEKEE (reference sequence). The CDR3 extends over 13 amino acids. CDR3 sequence reads: CASSLTGNTEAFF. As DNA, the CDR3 is TGTGCCAGCAGCTTGACAGGGAACACTGAAGCTTTCTTT.

Here the CDR3 DNA reads TGTGCCAGCAGCTCCACAAGGGCGGGAGTAGGAGCTTTCTTT. Translation: CASSSTRAGVGAFF. The V gene is TRBV27, the J gene TRBJ1-1; D unclear. Germline-derived CDR1 and CDR2 are MNHEY and SMNVEV (reference sequence). The V end lost 6 bases, the J end lost 10 bases, and 21 bases lay between the germline ends. The CDR3 sequence is 14 residues long.

The chain is built from TRBV18 and TRBJ1-5; no definite D call. This CDR3 has 13 residues. The germline V and J ends were trimmed by 4 bases and 8 bases, with 12 bases remaining between them. Germline-derived CDR1 and CDR2 are KGHSH and LQKENI. DNA of the CDR3: TGTGCCAGCTCACGATCAAATAGGGAGCCCCAGCATTTT. Protein: CASSRSNREPQHF.

V and J are TRBV7-9 and TRBJ1-1; 7 bases match TRBD1. CDR3 length: 15 residues. V gave up 4 bases and J gave up 6 bases; unmatched junction bases: 11. Germline V gene sequence: CDR1 SEHNR, CDR2 FQNEAQ (reference sequence). CDR3 sequence: CASSSYTGDRAEAFF. The CDR3 region has the DNA TGTGCCAGCAGCTCGTACACAGGGGATCGGGCTGAAGCTTTCTTT.

The chain joins TRBV5-6 to TRBJ1-3; no firm D call. CDR1 and CDR2 from the germline V gene are SGHDT and YYEEEE. The germline V and J ends were trimmed by 2 bases and 0 bases, with 6 bases remaining between them. The CDR3 spans 14 residues. The CDR3 here is CASSLPHSGNTIYF. The CDR3 DNA reads TGTGCCAGCAGCTTACCCCACTCTGGAAACACCATATATTTT.

J is TRBJ1-2 and V is TRBV6-5, with TRBD1 as a possible D gene (5 bases). The CDR3 consists of 12 residues. The germline gives CDR1 MNHEY, CDR2 SVGAGI. Trimming pared 10 bases from V and 4 bases from J, leaving 13 bases between. DNA of the CDR3: TGTGCCACCTGGACGGGGGTCTATGGCTACACCTTC. Translated, it gives CATWTGVYGYTF.

This chain connects TRBV3-1 (or the pseudogene TRBV3-2) to TRBJ1-2; a possible D gene is TRBD1 (5 bases). The germline V and J ends were trimmed by 0 bases and 8 bases, with 10 bases remaining between them. The CDR3 spans 13 residues. CDR1 is LGHDT, CDR2 YNNKEL, per germline (reference sequence). CDR3 loop: CASSQDSGQGYTF. The CDR3 coding sequence is TGTGCCAGCAGCCAAGATTCAGGGCAAGGCTACACCTTC.

The chain has TRBV6-5 and TRBJ1-2, with D unresolved. Germline loops: CDR1 MNHEY, CDR2 SVGAGI. The CDR3 consists of 10 residues. Trimming took off 8 bases at V and 5 bases at J, with 6 bases between the two ends. The CDR3 DNA reads as TGTGCCAGCGGTCCTTATGGCTACACCTTC. Protein product: CASGPYGYTF.

The rearrangement joins TRBV19 to TRBJ2-7; D is undetermined. Between the trimmed V and J ends, which lost 3 bases and 1 base, there was a span of 13 bases. This CDR3 is built from 15 residues. Germline V CDR1 and CDR2: LNHDA, SQIVND (reference sequence). CDR3 coding DNA: TGTGCCAGTAGTATGGTCAAGTACCCTTCCTACGAGCAGTACTTC. Encoded protein: CASSMVKYPSYEQYF.

The V call is TRBV18, the J call TRBJ1-5; TRBD1 matches at 9 bases. CDR3 size: 16 residues. Germline lookup yields CDR1 KGHSH and CDR2 LQKENI. J was trimmed by 3 bases and V by 0 bases; bases with no gene match: 3. CDR3 region: CASSPPGTGPNQPQHF. The DNA for the CDR3 is TGTGCCAGCTCACCACCCGGGACAGGGCCCAATCAGCCCCAGCATTTT.

The V and J genes are TRBV2 and TRBJ1-6; D not certain. Trimming pared 6 bases from V and 1 base from J, leaving 7 bases between. CDR3 length: 14 residues. Per the germline V gene, CDR1 is SNHLY and CDR2 is FYNNEI. The CDR3 loop is CASRAESYNSPLHF. For the CDR3, the DNA is TGTGCCAGCAGAGCGGAGTCCTATAATTCACCCCTCCACTTT.

The chain recombines TRBV6-6 with TRBJ1-1; TRBD1 agrees at 8 bases. The CDR3 runs 14 residues. Trimming took 4 bases from V and 3 from J; bases not matched to a gene: 4. Germline loops: CDR1 MNHNY, CDR2 SVGAGI (reference sequence). The DNA of the CDR3 is TGTGCCAGCAGTTCACTACAGGGGGACACTGAAGCTTTCTTT. It yields the protein CASSSLQGDTEAFF.

The rearrangement links TRBV4-3 to TRBJ2-7; TRBD2 aligns across 10 bases. Germline CDR1 and CDR2: LGHNA and YSLEER. This CDR3 contains 15 residues. J was trimmed by 6 bases and V by 0 bases; bases with no gene match: 5. Here the CDR3 reads CASSQDLERGGEQYF. The CDR3 bases are TGCGCCAGCAGCCAAGATCTGGAGCGGGGGGGCGAGCAGTACTTC.

The J gene is TRBJ1-2, the V gene TRBV5-4; 11 nucleotides match TRBD1. CDR1 and CDR2 (germline): SGHNT, YYREEE (reference sequence). The length of the CDR3 is 15 residues. V was clipped by 3 bases and J by 6 bases; unmatched bases: 7. CDR3 protein: CASSSQKGQGDGYTF. The DNA of the CDR3 is TGTGCCAGCAGCTCGCAGAAGGGACAGGGGGATGGCTACACCTTC.

This clone was detected once. The chain recombines TRBV3-1 (or the pseudogene TRBV3-2) with TRBJ2-7; 7 bases are shared with TRBD2. Unmatched junction bases numbered 7, after V lost 4 bases and J lost 1 base. This CDR3 is 15 amino acids long. Per the germline V gene, CDR1 is LGHDT and CDR2 is YNNKEL (reference sequence). Written as DNA, the CDR3 is TGTGCCAGCAGCCGTCCGGGGGGAAGGTCCTACGAGCAGTACTTC. Translating it yields CASSRPGGRSYEQYF.

The genes are TRBV7-8 and TRBJ2-5; perhaps TRBD2 as D (6 bases). The CDR3 runs to 17 residues. V lost 1 base and J lost 5, with 20 bases in between. Germline loops: CDR1 SGHVS, CDR2 FQNEAQ. The CDR3 is CASSLVGLASVLETQYF. The CDR3 region has the DNA TGTGCCAGCAGCTTAGTAGGTTTGGCTAGCGTTTTGGAGACCCAGTACTTC.